The clone carrying this TCR beta chain was counted only a few times. What it binds is not known. This specimen comes from a study of regulatory T cells in long-lasting Graves disease. Investigators prepared the TCR beta libraries by applying iRepertoire HTBI primers and Arm-PCR of CDR3 regions. TCRdb reprocessed the multiplex PCR reads via MiXCR and lists one record per CDR3 protein. The sample lists around 230,000 distinct CDR3 sequences, 18% occurring once. Study-level results: Persistent patients had a count of shared public clonotypes (about 2,500) that exceeded that of new patients (approximately 1,000). Only peripheral blood was studied, not thyroid tissue. TRBV28 was favored in persistent disease, as were TRBJ1-2 and TRBJ2-5.

Time point meaning: newly diagnosed GD, antithyroid drugs for less than 3 months. PBMC-extracted RNA yielded the TCR library. Approximately 10 milliliters of peripheral blood went into EDTA tubes. Between the trimmed V and J ends, which lost 0 bases and 2 bases, there was a span of 8 bases. The CDR3 extends over 14 amino acids. Germline V gives CDR1 SGHRS, CDR2 YFSETQ. This material consisted of peripheral blood mononuclear cells (PBMCs), taken at new diagnosis, from a patient treated with antithyroid drugs. The V and J genes are TRBV5-1 and TRBJ2-5, with a tentative D call TRBD1 (5 bases). The source of this sequence is a female donor with Graves disease. As DNA, the CDR3 is TGCGCCAGCAGCTTGGTGGGGCCACAAGAGACCCAGTACTTC. Amino acids: CASSLVGPQETQYF. Filled out from reference TRBV5-1 and TRBJ2-5, the complete variable domain reads KAGVTQTPRYLIKTRGQQVTLSCSPISGHRSVSWYQQTPGQGLQFLFEYFSETQRNKGNFPGRFSGRQFSNSRSEMNVSTLELGDSALYLCASSLVGPQETQYFGPGTRLLVL.